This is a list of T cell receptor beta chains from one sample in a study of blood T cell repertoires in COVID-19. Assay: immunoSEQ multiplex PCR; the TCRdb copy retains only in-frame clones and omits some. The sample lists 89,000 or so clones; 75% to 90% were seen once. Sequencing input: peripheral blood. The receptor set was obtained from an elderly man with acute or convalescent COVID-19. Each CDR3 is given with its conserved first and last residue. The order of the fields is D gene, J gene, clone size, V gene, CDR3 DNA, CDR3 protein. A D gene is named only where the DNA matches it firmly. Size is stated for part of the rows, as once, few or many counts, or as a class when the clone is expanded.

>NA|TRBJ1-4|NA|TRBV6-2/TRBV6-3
TGTGCCAGCAGTGGGACAATCCCTAATGAAAAACTGTTTTTT
CASSGTIPNEKLFF
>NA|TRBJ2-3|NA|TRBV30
TGTGCCTGGCGGGAGTCGACAGATACGCAGTATTTT
CAWRESTDTQYF
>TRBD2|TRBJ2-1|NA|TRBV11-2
TGTGCCAGCAGCTTAGGACTAGCGGGAGTTAATGAGCAGTTCTTC
CASSLGLAGVNEQFF
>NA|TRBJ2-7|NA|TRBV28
TGTGCCAGCAGCTCTAACCACCGAGCCTACGAGCAGTACTTC
CASSSNHRAYEQYF
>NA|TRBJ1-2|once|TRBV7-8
TGTGCCAGCAGCTTAGGTCACAATAACTATGGCTACACCTTC
CASSLGHNNYGYTF
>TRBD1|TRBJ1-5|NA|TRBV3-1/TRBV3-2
TGTGCCAGCAGCCCCTCCGGGACAGGGGACGGCAATCAGCCCCAGCATTTT
CASSPSGTGDGNQPQHF
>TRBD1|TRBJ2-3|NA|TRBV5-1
TGCGCCAGCAGCTGGTCAGGGGGCGCGGTGGATACGCAGTATTTT
CASSWSGGAVDTQYF
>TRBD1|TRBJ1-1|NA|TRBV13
TGTGCCAGCAGCCCCGGACAGGGCTTTGCTGAAGCTTTCTTT
CASSPGQGFAEAFF
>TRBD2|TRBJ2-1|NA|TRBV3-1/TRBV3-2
TGTGCCAGCAGCCCCCAGAGCGGGGCTCTTAATGAGCAGTTCTTC
CASSPQSGALNEQFF
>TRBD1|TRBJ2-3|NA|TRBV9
TGTGCCAGCAGTGACAGGGGGTCGGATACGCAGTATTTT
CASSDRGSDTQYF
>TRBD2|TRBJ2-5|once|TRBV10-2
TGCGCCAGCAGTGGACTAGCGGGAAAAGAGACCCAGTACTTC
CASSGLAGKETQYF
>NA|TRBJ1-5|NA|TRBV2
TGTGCCAGCAGTTCACCTCAGAGGACATCTAGCAATCAGCCCCAGCATTTT
CASSSPQRTSSNQPQHF
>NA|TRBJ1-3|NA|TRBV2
TGTGCCAGCAGCATAGACAGCGGAAACACCATATATTTT
CASSIDSGNTIYF
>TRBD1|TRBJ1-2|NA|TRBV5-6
TGTGCCAGCAGCTTGATAGGACAGGGGTACTATGGCTACACCTTC
CASSLIGQGYYGYTF
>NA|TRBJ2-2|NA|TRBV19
TGTGCCAGTAGTTCGAGGGGGGGCCCTCGCACCGGGGAGCTGTTTTTT
CASSSRGGPRTGELFF
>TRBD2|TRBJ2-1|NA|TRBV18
TGTGCCAGCTCATCGACTAGCGGCAACAATGAGCAGTTCTTC
CASSSTSGNNEQFF
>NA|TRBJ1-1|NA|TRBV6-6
TGTGCCAGCAGAAGACCGGGGGGGAACACTGAAGCTTTCTTT
CASRRPGGNTEAFF
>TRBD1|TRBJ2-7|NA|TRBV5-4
TGTGCCAGCAGCTCCAGGACAGGGGGGCCCGGTGAGCAGTACTTC
CASSSRTGGPGEQYF
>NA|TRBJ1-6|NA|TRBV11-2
TGTGCCAGCAGCTTAGGGCAGAGGTCTGTGTTCCACTTT
CASSLGQRSVFHF
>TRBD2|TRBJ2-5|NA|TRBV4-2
TGTGCCAGCAGCCAAGCCGGGCAAGCGGGAAGGGAGACCCAGTACTTC
CASSQAGQAGRETQYF
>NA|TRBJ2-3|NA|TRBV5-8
TGTGCCAGCAGCTTGGGGCAGGGAAGCACAGATACGCAGTATTTT
CASSLGQGSTDTQYF
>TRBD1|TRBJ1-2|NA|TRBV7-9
TGTGCCAGCAGCTACGGACAGGGCCTCTATGGCTACACCTTC
CASSYGQGLYGYTF